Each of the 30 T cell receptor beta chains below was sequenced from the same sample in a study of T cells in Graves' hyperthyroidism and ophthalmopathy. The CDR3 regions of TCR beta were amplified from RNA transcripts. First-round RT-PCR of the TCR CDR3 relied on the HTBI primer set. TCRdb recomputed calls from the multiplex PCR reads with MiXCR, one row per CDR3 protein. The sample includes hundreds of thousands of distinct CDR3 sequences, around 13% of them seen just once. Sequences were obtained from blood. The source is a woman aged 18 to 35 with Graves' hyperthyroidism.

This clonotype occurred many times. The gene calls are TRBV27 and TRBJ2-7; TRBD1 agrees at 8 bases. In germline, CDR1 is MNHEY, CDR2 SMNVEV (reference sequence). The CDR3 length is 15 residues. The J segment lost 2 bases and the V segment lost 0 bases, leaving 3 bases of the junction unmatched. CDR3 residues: CASSLSDRAAYEQYF. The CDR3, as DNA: TGTGCCAGCAGTTTATCGGACAGGGCGGCCTACGAGCAGTACTTC.

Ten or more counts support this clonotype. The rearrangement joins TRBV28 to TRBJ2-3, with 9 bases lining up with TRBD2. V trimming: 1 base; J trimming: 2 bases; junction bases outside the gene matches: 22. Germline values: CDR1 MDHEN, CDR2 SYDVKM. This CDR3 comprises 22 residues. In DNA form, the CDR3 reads TGTGCCAGCAGTTTATTCCCCCCTGGGCAGCCGGGACTAGCCAGAGACACAGATACGCAGTATTTT. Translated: CASSLFPPGQPGLARDTDTQYF.

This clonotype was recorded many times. For the CDR3, the DNA is TGTGCCAGCCGGGACACTAACACAGATACGCAGTATTTT. The encoded protein is CASRDTNTDTQYF. The chain employs TRBV28 and TRBJ2-3; TRBD1 is a possible D gene (6 bases). Trimming cost V 8 bases and J 2 bases, with 11 bases left between them. CDR3 length equals 13 residues. The germline CDR1 and CDR2 sequences are MDHEN and SYDVKM.

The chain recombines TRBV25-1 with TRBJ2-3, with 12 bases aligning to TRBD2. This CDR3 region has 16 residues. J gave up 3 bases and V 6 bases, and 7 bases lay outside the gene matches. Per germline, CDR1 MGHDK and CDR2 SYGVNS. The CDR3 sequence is CASRSRLAGGTDTQYF. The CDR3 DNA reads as TGTGCCAGCAGGTCGAGGCTAGCGGGAGGGACAGATACGCAGTATTTT.

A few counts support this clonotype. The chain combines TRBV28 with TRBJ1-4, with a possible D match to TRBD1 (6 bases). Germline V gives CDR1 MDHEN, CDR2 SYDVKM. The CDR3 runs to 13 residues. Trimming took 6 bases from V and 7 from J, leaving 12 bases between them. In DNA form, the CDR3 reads TGTGCCAGCAGCCTACAGGGCCCTGAAAAACTGTTTTTT. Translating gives CASSLQGPEKLFF.

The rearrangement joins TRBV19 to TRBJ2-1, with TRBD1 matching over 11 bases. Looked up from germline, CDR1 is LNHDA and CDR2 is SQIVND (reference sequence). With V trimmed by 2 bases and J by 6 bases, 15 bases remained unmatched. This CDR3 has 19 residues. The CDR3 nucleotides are TGTGCCAGTAGTATAACAGGGGTTGTGGGACAGGGGGGCCCCAATGAGCAGTTCTTC. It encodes CASSITGVVGQGGPNEQFF.

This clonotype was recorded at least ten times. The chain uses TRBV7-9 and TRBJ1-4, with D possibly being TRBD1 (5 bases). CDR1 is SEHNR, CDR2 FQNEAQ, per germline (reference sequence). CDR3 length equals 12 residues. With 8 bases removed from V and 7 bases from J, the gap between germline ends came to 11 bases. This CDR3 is CASSSGGEKLFF. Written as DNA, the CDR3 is TGTGCCAGCTCATCGGGGGGTGAAAAACTGTTTTTT.

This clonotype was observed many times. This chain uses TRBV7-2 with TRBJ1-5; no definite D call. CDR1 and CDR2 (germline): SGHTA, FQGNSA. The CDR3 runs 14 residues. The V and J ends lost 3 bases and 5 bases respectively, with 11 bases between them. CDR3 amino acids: CASSFGVRDQPQHF. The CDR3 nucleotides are TGTGCCAGCAGCTTCGGGGTGCGCGATCAGCCCCAGCATTTT.

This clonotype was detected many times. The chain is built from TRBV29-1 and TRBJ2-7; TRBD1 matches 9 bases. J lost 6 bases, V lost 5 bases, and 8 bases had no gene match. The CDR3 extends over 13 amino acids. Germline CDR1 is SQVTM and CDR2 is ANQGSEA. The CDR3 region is CSVSTGGSSEQYF. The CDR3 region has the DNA TGCAGCGTTTCCACAGGGGGCTCTTCCGAGCAGTACTTC.

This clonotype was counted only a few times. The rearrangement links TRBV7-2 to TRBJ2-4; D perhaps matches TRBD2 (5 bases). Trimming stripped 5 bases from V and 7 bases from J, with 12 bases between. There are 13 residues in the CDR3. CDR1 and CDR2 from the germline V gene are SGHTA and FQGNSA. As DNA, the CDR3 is TGTGCCAGCAGCCTCCCCGGGATGAACATTCAGTACTTC. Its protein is CASSLPGMNIQYF.

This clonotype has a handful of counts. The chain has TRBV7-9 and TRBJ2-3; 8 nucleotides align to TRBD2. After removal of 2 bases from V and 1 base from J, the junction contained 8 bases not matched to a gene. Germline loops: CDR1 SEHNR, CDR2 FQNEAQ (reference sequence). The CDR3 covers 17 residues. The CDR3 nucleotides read TGTGCCAGCAGCTTAAATCCAGCGGGAGTGGGCACAGATACGCAGTATTTT. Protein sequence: CASSLNPAGVGTDTQYF.

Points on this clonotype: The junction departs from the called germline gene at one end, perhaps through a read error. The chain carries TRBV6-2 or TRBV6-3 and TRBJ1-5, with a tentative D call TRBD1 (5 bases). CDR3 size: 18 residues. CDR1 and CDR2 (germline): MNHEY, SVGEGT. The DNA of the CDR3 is TGTGCCAGCAGTTACTCGATTTTCCAGGGAGGTGACAATCAGCCCCGGCATTTT. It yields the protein CASSYSIFQGGDNQPRHF.

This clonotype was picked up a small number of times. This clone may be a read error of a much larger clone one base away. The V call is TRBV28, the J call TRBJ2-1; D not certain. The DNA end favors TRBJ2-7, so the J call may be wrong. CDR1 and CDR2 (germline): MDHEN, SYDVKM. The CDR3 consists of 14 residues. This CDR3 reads CASSLLPRGNEQYF. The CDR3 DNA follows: TGTGCCAGCAGCTTGCTGCCGAGAGGCAATGAGCAGTACTTC.

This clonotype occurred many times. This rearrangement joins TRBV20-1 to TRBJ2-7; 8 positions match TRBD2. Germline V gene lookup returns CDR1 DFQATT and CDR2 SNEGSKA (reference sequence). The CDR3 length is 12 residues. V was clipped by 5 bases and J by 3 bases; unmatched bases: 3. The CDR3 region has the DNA TGCAGTGCTGATAGCGGGGACTACGAGCAGTACTTC. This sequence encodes CSADSGDYEQYF.

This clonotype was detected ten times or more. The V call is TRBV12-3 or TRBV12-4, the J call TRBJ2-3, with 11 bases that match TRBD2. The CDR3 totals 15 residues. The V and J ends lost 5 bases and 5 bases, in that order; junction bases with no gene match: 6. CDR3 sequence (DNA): TGTGCCAGCAGTGCGACTAGCGGGACTAGAGATACGCAGTATTTT. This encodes CASSATSGTRDTQYF.

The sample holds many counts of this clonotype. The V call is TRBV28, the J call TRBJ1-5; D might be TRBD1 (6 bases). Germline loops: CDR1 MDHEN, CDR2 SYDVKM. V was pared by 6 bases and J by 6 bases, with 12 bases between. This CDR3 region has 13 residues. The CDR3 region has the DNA TGTGCCAGCAGACAACAGGGAGGTCAGCCCCAGCATTTT. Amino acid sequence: CASRQQGGQPQHF.

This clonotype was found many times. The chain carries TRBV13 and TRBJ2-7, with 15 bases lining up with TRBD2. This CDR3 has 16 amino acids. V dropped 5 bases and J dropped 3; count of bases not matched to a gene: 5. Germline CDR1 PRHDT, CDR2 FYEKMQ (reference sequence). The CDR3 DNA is TGTGCCAGCAGCCCCGGGACTAGCGGGAGGATCTACGAGCAGTACTTC. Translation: CASSPGTSGRIYEQYF.

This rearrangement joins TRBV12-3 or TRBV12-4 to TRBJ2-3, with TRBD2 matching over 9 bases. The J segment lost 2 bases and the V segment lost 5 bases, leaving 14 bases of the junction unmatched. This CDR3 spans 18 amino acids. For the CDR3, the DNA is TGTGCCAGCAGTAAACTCTGGACTAGCGACCATAACACAGATACGCAGTATTTT. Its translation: CASSKLWTSDHNTDTQYF.

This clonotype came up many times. CDR3 bases: TGTGCCAGCAGCTCCTCAGGACAGGGAGGGGAGACCCAGTACTTC. This sequence encodes CASSSSGQGGETQYF. The rearrangement uses TRBV13 and TRBJ2-5; TRBD1 might be the D (8 bases). In germline, CDR1 is PRHDT, CDR2 FYEKMQ (reference sequence). The CDR3 is made up of 15 amino acids. The ends were cut back, 4 bases at V and 5 bases at J, with 17 bases in the middle.

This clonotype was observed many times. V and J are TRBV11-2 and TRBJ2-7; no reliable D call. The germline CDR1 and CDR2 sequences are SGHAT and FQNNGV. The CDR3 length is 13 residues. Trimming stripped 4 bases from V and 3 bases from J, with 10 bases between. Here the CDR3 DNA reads TGTGCCAGCAGCTCTCTCATAATCTACGAGCAGTACTTC. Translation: CASSSLIIYEQYF. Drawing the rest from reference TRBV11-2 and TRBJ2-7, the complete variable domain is EAGVAQSPRYKIIEKRQSVAFWCNPISGHATLYWYQQILGQGPKLLIQFQNNGVVDDSQLPKDRFSAERLKGVDSTLKIQPAKLEDSAVYLCASSSLIIYEQYFGPGTRLTVT.

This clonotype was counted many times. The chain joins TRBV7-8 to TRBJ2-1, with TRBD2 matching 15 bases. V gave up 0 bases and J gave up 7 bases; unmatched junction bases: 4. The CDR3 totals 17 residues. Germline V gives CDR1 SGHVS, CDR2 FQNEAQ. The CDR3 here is CASSLARTSGRANEQFF. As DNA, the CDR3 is TGTGCCAGCAGCTTAGCGCGGACTAGCGGGAGGGCAAATGAGCAGTTCTTC.

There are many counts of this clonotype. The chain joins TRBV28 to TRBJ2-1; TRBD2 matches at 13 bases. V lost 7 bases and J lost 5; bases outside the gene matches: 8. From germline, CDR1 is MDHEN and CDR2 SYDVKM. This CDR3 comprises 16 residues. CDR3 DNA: TGTGCCAGCACGGAACTAGCGGGAGGGTTCCACAATGAGCAGTTCTTC. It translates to CASTELAGGFHNEQFF.

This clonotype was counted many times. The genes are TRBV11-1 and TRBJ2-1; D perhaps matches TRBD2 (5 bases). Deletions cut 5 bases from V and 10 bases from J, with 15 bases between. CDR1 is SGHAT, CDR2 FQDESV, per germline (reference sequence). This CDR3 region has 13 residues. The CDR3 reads CASSRRWWEEQFF. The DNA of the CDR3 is TGTGCCAGCAGCCGAAGGTGGTGGGAGGAGCAGTTCTTC.

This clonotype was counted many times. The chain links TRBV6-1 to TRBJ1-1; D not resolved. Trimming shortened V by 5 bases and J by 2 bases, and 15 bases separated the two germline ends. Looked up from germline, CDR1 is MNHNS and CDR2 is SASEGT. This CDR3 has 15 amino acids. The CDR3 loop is CASSTSLRANTEAFF. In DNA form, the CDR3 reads TGTGCCAGCAGTACCTCCCTTCGGGCCAACACTGAAGCTTTCTTT.

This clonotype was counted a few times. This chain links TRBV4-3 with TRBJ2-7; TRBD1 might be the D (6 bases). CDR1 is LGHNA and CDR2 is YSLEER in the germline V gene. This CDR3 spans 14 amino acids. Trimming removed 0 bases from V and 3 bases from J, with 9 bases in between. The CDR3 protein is CASSQEQGYYEQYF. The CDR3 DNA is TGCGCCAGCAGCCAAGAACAGGGCTACTACGAGCAGTACTTC.

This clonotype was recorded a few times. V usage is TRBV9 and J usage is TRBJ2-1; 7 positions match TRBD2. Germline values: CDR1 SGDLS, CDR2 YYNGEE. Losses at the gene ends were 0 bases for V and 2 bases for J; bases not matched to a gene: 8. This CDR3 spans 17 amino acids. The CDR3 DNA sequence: TGTGCCAGCAGCGTAGGCGGGGGTCCCCATGCCTACAATGAGCAGTTCTTC. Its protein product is CASSVGGGPHAYNEQFF.

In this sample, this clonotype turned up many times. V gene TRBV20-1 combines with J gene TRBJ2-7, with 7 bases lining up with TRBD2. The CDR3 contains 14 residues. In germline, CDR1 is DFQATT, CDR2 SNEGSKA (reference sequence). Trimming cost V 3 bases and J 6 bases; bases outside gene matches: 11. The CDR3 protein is CSASYQRGRPEQYF. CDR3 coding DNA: TGCAGTGCTAGCTACCAGCGGGGTCGACCCGAGCAGTACTTC.

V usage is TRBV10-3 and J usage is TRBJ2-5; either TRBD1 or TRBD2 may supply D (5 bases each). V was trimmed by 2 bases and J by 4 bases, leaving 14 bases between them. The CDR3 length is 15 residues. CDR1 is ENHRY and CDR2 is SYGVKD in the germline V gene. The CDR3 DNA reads TGTGCCATCAGTGAGGTCATCGAGGGGACAGAGACCCAGTACTTC. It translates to CAISEVIEGTETQYF.

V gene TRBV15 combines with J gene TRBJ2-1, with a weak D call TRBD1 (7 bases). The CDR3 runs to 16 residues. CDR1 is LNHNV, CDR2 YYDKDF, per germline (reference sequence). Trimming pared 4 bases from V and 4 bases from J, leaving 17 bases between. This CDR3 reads CATSKWSGGKYNEQFF. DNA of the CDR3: TGTGCCACCAGCAAATGGTCAGGGGGGAAGTACAATGAGCAGTTCTTC.

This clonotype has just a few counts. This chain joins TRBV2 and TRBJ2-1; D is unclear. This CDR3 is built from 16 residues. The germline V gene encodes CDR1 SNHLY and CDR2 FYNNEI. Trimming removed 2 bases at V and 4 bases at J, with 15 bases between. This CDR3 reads CASSESTGSGYNEQFF. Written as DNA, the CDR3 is TGTGCCAGCAGTGAATCCACGGGCTCAGGTTACAATGAGCAGTTCTTC.